This entry lists 7 T cell receptor beta chains sequenced from one sample in a study of identical twins. MiXCR was run by TCRdb on the 5' RACE reads, yielding one entry per CDR3 protein. The data contain fewer than 650,000 distinct CDR3 sequences, just over 7% of them singletons. A further study also used this sample, focusing on yellow fever vaccine responses in identical twins.

Material: PBMCs. These receptor sequences come from a young woman in good health.

This clonotype was detected a few times. CDR3 DNA sequence: TGTGCCACCAGTGATCCGAGGACTACGGGACAGAGTTACAATGAGCAGTTCTTC. Amino acid sequence: CATSDPRTTGQSYNEQFF. The chain combines TRBV24-1 with TRBJ2-1, with D possibly matching TRBD1 (7 bases). The CDR3 consists of 18 residues. Germline V gene sequence: CDR1 KGHDR, CDR2 SFDVKD. V was shortened by 3 bases and J by 4 bases, with 21 bases between the two germline ends.

This chain joins TRBV12-3 or TRBV12-4 and TRBJ2-7, with D possibly being TRBD2 (5 bases). This CDR3 spans 12 amino acids. Between the trimmed V and J ends, which lost 5 bases and 4 bases, there was a span of 9 bases. The chain's CDR3 is CASSQAGYEQYV. CDR3 DNA sequence: TGTGCCAGCAGTCAGGCGGGTTACGAGCAGTACGTC.

V usage is TRBV12-3 or TRBV12-4 and J usage is TRBJ2-3; D assignment may be TRBD1 or TRBD2 (5 bases each). The V end was cut by 0 bases, the J end by 2 bases, with 24 bases between. The CDR3 consists of 20 residues. The CDR3 region has the DNA TGTGCCAGCAGTTTAGCTCCAGGGAGCCCGCACACCTCAAACACAGATACGCAGTATTTT. Protein product: CASSLAPGSPHTSNTDTQYF.

This clonotype was counted between two and nine times. The rearrangement joins TRBV6-5 to TRBJ2-5; 9 bases align to TRBD2. Trimming at V came to 0 bases and at J to 3 bases, leaving 8 bases not matched to a gene. The germline V gene encodes CDR1 MNHEY and CDR2 SVGAGI. This CDR3 has 17 residues. Written as DNA, the CDR3 is TGTGCCAGCAGTTACTCGTCGCGGCTAGCGGGGAAAGAGACCCAGTACTTC. Encoded protein: CASSYSSRLAGKETQYF.

The V call is TRBV19, the J call TRBJ2-7; the D call may be TRBD1 or TRBD2 (6 bases each). CDR1 and CDR2 (germline): LNHDA, SQIVND (reference sequence). CDR3 size: 14 residues. V gave up 3 bases and J gave up 1 base, with 10 bases separating them. The CDR3 reads CASSIQGTSYEQYF. As DNA, the CDR3 is TGTGCCAGTAGTATTCAGGGGACTTCCTACGAGCAGTACTTC.

This clonotype was observed many times. The CDR3 DNA is TGTGCCAGCAGCCAGGGTCGGGGACTAGACCGGGAGACCCAGTACTTC. Its translation: CASSQGRGLDRETQYF. The V call is TRBV3-1, the J call TRBJ2-5; 8 nucleotides match TRBD2. Germline assignment: CDR1 LGHDT and CDR2 YNNKEL (reference sequence). The CDR3 runs to 16 residues. V dropped 3 bases and J dropped 5; count of bases not matched to a gene: 11.

The table lists this clonotype with many counts. The chain recombines TRBV4-1 with TRBJ1-6; TRBD1 agrees at 7 bases. The CDR3 consists of 13 residues. The V segment lost 3 bases and the J segment 13 bases; nucleotides outside the gene matches: 6. The germline gives CDR1 MGHRA, CDR2 YSYEKL. The CDR3 DNA follows: TGCGCCAGCAGCCAGGAAGACAGGGATCCCCTCCACTTT. This translates into CASSQEDRDPLHF.